The 21 T cell receptor beta chains presented below share a single source sample, sequenced in a study of beta chain features in type 1 diabetes. Expressed TCRB transcripts got sequenced, as all isolated RNA was reverse transcribed. Here immunoSEQ multiplex PCR was the method, and the copy in TCRdb shows in-frame clones only, minus some. The sample lists more than 350,000 clones, about an eighth occurring once. Specimen: naive CD4+ T cells from blood. Every receptor here comes from a woman under 30 in good health.

This clone was counted only a few times. CDR3 sequence reads: CSAQQGKDNEQFF. CDR3 nucleotides: TGCAGCGCACAACAGGGAAAAGACAATGAGCAGTTCTTC. The chain carries TRBV29-1 and TRBJ2-1; D may be TRBD1 (6 bases). CDR3 size: 13 residues. Germline V lookup: CDR1 SQVTM, CDR2 ANQGSEA. Trimming shortened V by 7 bases and J by 5 bases, and 15 bases separated the two germline ends.

The chain joins TRBV14 to TRBJ1-1; D perhaps matches TRBD1 (6 bases). Germline loops: CDR1 SGHDN, CDR2 FVKESK. With 2 bases removed from V and 0 bases from J, the gap between germline ends came to 13 bases. CDR3 length equals 16 residues. CDR3 nucleotide sequence: TGTGCCAGCAGCCAATTCCTTTACAGGGTGAACACTGAAGCTTTCTTT. It is translated as CASSQFLYRVNTEAFF.

This sequence joins TRBV2 and TRBJ2-4, with D unresolved. The CDR3 is made up of 17 amino acids. From germline, CDR1 is SNHLY and CDR2 FYNNEI. Trimming shortened V by 1 base and J by 0 bases, and 13 bases separated the two germline ends. CDR3 DNA: TGTGCCAGCAGTGAAGGCGTGGCCTCGGGAGCCAAAAACATTCAGTACTTC. It encodes CASSEGVASGAKNIQYF.

V is TRBV2 and J is TRBJ2-1, with D possibly matching TRBD1 (6 bases). Germline loops: CDR1 SNHLY, CDR2 FYNNEI. V dropped 8 bases and J dropped 6 bases, with 17 bases sitting between them. The CDR3 is 14 residues long. The CDR3 loop is CASENDRSGNEQFF. The CDR3 DNA sequence: TGTGCCAGCGAAAACGACAGGTCGGGCAATGAGCAGTTCTTC.

This clone has more than one count but fewer than ten. The chain employs TRBV5-1 and TRBJ2-1, with D perhaps TRBD1 (6 bases). Germline lookup yields CDR1 SGHRS and CDR2 YFSETQ. The V end lost 6 bases, the J end lost 2 bases, and 12 bases lay between the germline ends. The CDR3 spans 14 residues. In DNA, the CDR3 is TGCGCCAGCACGAAAAGGGACACCTACAATGAGCAGTTCTTC. Encoded protein: CASTKRDTYNEQFF. Supplemented by reference TRBV5-1 and TRBJ2-1, the full variable domain reads KAGVTQTPRYLIKTRGQQVTLSCSPISGHRSVSWYQQTPGQGLQFLFEYFSETQRNKGNFPGRFSGRQFSNSRSEMNVSTLELGDSALYLCASTKRDTYNEQFFGPGTRLTVL.

In its sample, this clone was seen once. The genes are TRBV25-1 and TRBJ1-2, with D tentatively TRBD1 (6 bases). This CDR3 has 18 amino acids. Trimming left V 1 base short and J 6 bases short, with 24 bases between. Germline V gene lookup returns CDR1 MGHDK and CDR2 SYGVNS. CDR3 nucleotide sequence: TGTGCCAGCAGTGAATCGATCGGAGGAGGGACAAGGTCCCATGGCTACACCTTC. This gives the protein CASSESIGGGTRSHGYTF.

This clone occurred a few times. V is TRBV18 and J is TRBJ2-3; 7 bases agree with TRBD1. J gave up 4 bases and V 2 bases, and 6 bases lay outside the gene matches. CDR3 size: 15 residues. Germline V gene sequence: CDR1 KGHSH, CDR2 LQKENI. CDR3: CASSPYQGGADTQYF. The CDR3 nucleotides are TGTGCCAGCTCACCATACCAAGGGGGCGCAGATACGCAGTATTTT.

This clone was found a few times. The V call is TRBV9, the J call TRBJ1-2; TRBD1 agrees at 8 bases. From germline, CDR1 is SGDLS and CDR2 YYNGEE. The CDR3 has 15 amino acids. V shed 6 bases and J 8 bases; nucleotides not matched to a gene: 15. The CDR3: CASNTDPRTGRGYTF. CDR3 bases: TGTGCCAGCAACACCGACCCCAGGACAGGGCGGGGCTACACCTTC. The whole variable domain, remainder taken from reference TRBV9 and TRBJ1-2, is DSGVTQTPKHLITATGQRVTLRCSPRSGDLSVYWYQQSLDQGLQFLIQYYNGEERAKGNILERFSAQQFPDLHSELNLSSLELGDSALYFCASNTDPRTGRGYTFGSGTRLTVV.

This clone was found a few times. This chain links TRBV28 with TRBJ2-7; 13 positions agree with TRBD2. With V trimmed by 7 bases and J by 3 bases, 3 bases remained unmatched. The CDR3 consists of 14 residues. Germline V lookup: CDR1 MDHEN, CDR2 SYDVKM. CDR3 region: CASTRLAGGYEQYF. CDR3 DNA: TGTGCCAGCACCCGACTAGCGGGAGGCTACGAGCAGTACTTC.

This clone occurred a few times. J is TRBJ2-3 and V is TRBV5-6, with D possibly being TRBD2 (5 bases). Germline CDR1 SGHDT, CDR2 YYEEEE. The CDR3 consists of 18 residues. Trimming removed 3 bases from V and 0 bases from J, with 20 bases in between. The CDR3 loop reads CASSYLSGWQDSTDTQYF. CDR3 DNA sequence: TGTGCCAGCAGCTACCTATCGGGATGGCAGGATAGCACAGATACGCAGTATTTT.

In its sample, this clone was seen once. The CDR3 nucleotides read TGTGCCATCCGGGGACGGCACAATGAGCAGTTCTTC. The encoded protein is CAIRGRHNEQFF. The V and J genes are TRBV2 and TRBJ2-1; D possibly matches TRBD1 or TRBD2 (5 bases each). Trimming cost V 10 bases and J 5 bases, with 12 bases left between them. The length of the CDR3 is 12 residues. CDR1 is SNHLY, CDR2 FYNNEI, per germline.

This clone has more than one count but fewer than ten. J is TRBJ1-5 and V is TRBV5-1, with a possible D match to TRBD1 (6 bases). CDR1 is SGHRS, CDR2 YFSETQ, per germline. This CDR3 comprises 14 residues. The V end was cut by 4 bases, the J end by 7 bases, with 15 bases between. DNA of the CDR3: TGCGCCAGCAGCCCGACGGCAGGGGCCCAGCCCCAGCATTTT. Encoded protein: CASSPTAGAQPQHF.

The chain employs TRBV18 and TRBJ2-5, with TRBD1 matching over 7 bases. The J call may be in error: the DNA end matches TRBJ2-7 better. In germline, CDR1 is KGHSH, CDR2 LQKENI. This CDR3 comprises 15 residues. CDR3 residues: CASSRTGTESNEQYF. For the CDR3, the DNA is TGTGCCAGCTCACGAACCGGGACAGAAAGTAACGAGCAGTACTTC.

The gene calls are TRBV29-1 and TRBJ2-1, with D tentatively TRBD2 (6 bases). The CDR3 has 13 amino acids. Trimming left V 1 base short and J 8 bases short, with 12 bases between. Germline CDR1 SQVTM, CDR2 ANQGSEA. The CDR3 is CSVEGRLVDEQFF. DNA for the CDR3: TGCAGCGTTGAAGGGCGACTAGTAGATGAGCAGTTCTTC.

This clone has a handful of counts. The gene calls are TRBV15 and TRBJ2-1; 9 nucleotides agree with TRBD1. The CDR3 has 15 amino acids. With V trimmed by 8 bases and J by 6 bases, 11 bases remained unmatched. Germline V gene sequence: CDR1 LNHNV, CDR2 YYDKDF (reference sequence). CDR3 nucleotide sequence: TGTGCCACCCGCCCCGGGACAGGGCAGGGCAATGAGCAGTTCTTC. This sequence encodes CATRPGTGQGNEQFF. Variable domain in full (rest from reference TRBV15 and TRBJ2-1): DAMVIQNPRYQVTQFGKPVTLSCSQTLNHNVMYWYQQKSSQAPKLLFHYYDKDFNNEADTPDNFQSRRPNTSFCFLDIRSPGLGDTAMYLCATRPGTGQGNEQFFGPGTRLTVL.

This rearrangement joins TRBV21-1 to TRBJ1-2. TRBV21-1 is a documented pseudogene. The CDR3 is made up of 14 amino acids. The CDR3 sequence is CASSKKGSNYGYTF. The CDR3 DNA reads TGTGCCAGCAGCAAAAAGGGATCTAACTATGGCTACACCTTC.

The genes are TRBV6-6 and TRBJ2-3, with D unclear. Germline V gene data show CDR1 as MNHNY and CDR2 as SVGAGI (reference sequence). The CDR3 contains 15 residues. The V end lost 6 bases, the J end lost 1 base, and 14 bases lay between the germline ends. CDR3 sequence (DNA): TGTGCCAGCAGCCCCTCGAGGCAGGGCACAGATACGCAGTATTTT. Translation gives CASSPSRQGTDTQYF.

This clone has only a few counts. The chain joins TRBV2 to TRBJ2-2; TRBD1 might be the D (6 bases). The germline V and J ends were trimmed by 6 bases and 2 bases, with 10 bases remaining between them. Per the germline V gene, CDR1 is SNHLY and CDR2 is FYNNEI. CDR3 size: 14 residues. CDR3 sequence (DNA): TGTGCCAGCAGACGGACAGAAAACACCGGGGAGCTGTTTTTT. Translated: CASRRTENTGELFF.

The chain uses TRBV18 and TRBJ2-1; D is uncertain. Per germline, CDR1 KGHSH and CDR2 LQKENI. This CDR3 region has 12 residues. Trimming shortened V by 5 bases and J by 9 bases, and 11 bases separated the two germline ends. The CDR3 DNA is TGTGCCAGCTCAAGGGCTAACAGTGAGCAGTTCTTC. Translated: CASSRANSEQFF. Variable domain in full (rest from reference TRBV18 and TRBJ2-1): NAGVMQNPRHLVRRRGQEARLRCSPMKGHSHVYWYRQLPEEGLKFMVYLQKENIIDESGMPKERFSAEFPKEGPSILRIQQVVRGDSAAYFCASSRANSEQFFGPGTRLTVL.

This clone has more than one count but fewer than ten. The CDR3 reads CASSSGTTYNEQFF. The CDR3 DNA follows: TGTGCCAGCAGTTCCGGGACTACCTACAATGAGCAGTTCTTC. The V and J genes are TRBV7-2 and TRBJ2-1, with 7 positions matching TRBD2. The CDR3 length is 14 residues. Germline lookup yields CDR1 SGHTA and CDR2 FQGNSA. V lost 6 bases and J lost 2; bases outside the gene matches: 4.

This clone was seen more than once but under ten times. This chain links TRBV7-8 with TRBJ2-3; D possibly corresponds to TRBD1 (6 bases). This CDR3 has 15 residues. Germline CDR1 and CDR2: SGHVS and FQNEAQ. Trimming cost V 5 bases and J 0 bases, with 12 bases left between them. For the CDR3, the DNA is TGTGCCAGCAGCAAAATACAGGGTAGCACAGATACGCAGTATTTT. This sequence encodes CASSKIQGSTDTQYF. The full variable domain, completed using reference TRBV7-8 and TRBJ2-3, is GAGVSQSPRYKVAKRGQDVALRCDPISGHVSLFWYQQALGQGPEFLTYFQNEAQLDKSGLPSDRFFAERPEGSVSTLKIQRTQQEDSAVYLCASSKIQGSTDTQYFGPGTRLTVL.